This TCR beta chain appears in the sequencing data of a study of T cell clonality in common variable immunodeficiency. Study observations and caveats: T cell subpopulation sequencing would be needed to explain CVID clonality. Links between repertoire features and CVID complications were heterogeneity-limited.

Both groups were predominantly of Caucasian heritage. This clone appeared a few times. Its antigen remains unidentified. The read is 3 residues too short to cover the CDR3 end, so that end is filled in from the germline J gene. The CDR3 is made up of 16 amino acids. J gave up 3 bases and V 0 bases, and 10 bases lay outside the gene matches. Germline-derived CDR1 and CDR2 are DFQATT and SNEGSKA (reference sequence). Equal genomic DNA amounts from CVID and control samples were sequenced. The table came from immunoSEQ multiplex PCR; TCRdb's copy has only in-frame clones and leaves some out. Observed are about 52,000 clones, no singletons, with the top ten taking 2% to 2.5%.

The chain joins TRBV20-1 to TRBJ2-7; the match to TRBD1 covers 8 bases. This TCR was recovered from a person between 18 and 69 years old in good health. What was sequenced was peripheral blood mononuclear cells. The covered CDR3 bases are TGCAGTGCTAGAGATCGCTTCCGGGACAGGTACTACGAG. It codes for CSARDRFRDRYYE. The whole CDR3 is CSARDRFRDRYYEQYF.